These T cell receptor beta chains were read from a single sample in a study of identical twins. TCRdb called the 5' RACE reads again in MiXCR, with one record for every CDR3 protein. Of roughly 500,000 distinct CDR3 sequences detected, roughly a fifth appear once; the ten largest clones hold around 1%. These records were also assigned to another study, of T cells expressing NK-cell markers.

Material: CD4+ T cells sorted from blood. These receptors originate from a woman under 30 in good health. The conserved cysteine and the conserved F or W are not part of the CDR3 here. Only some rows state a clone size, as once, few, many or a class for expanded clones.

CDR3: ASSLAEYNEQF
J: TRBJ2-1
V: TRBV7-6
size: few

CDR3: ASSEVSYEQY
J: TRBJ2-7
V: TRBV6-1
size: .

CDR3: ASSQYRGTSGRTSYNEQF
J: TRBJ2-1
V: TRBV11-2
size: many

CDR3: SANSPNEQF
J: TRBJ2-1
V: TRBV20-1
size: .

CDR3: ASRARQSRSYEQY
J: TRBJ2-7
V: TRBV2
size: .

CDR3: ATRTGGEGTNEKLF
J: TRBJ1-4
V: TRBV12-3/TRBV12-4
size: .

CDR3: SARDTLAGGDTQY
J: TRBJ2-3
V: TRBV20-1
size: few

CDR3: ASSFGPDLRGGYT
J: TRBJ1-2
V: TRBV12-3/TRBV12-4
size: few

CDR3: SATTGGPDEKLF
J: TRBJ1-4
V: TRBV20-1
size: .

CDR3: ASSYSRRDYEQY
J: TRBJ2-7
V: TRBV6-5
size: .

CDR3: ASSLGPRRGTDTQY
J: TRBJ2-3
V: TRBV7-2
size: .

CDR3: ASSLGTSGGMDTQY
J: TRBJ2-3
V: TRBV5-1
size: .

CDR3: ASSWDAANTGELF
J: TRBJ2-2
V: TRBV7-2
size: many

CDR3: SARRTGQPKIETQY
J: TRBJ2-5
V: TRBV20-1
size: .

CDR3: ASSRGTYEQY
J: TRBJ2-7
V: TRBV6-5
size: .

CDR3: SATTGSGQPQH
J: TRBJ1-5
V: TRBV20-1
size: .

CDR3: ASSPGGVGSGLSYNEQF
J: TRBJ2-1
V: TRBV18
size: .

CDR3: SARVGGASTEAF
J: TRBJ1-1
V: TRBV20-1
size: .

CDR3: ASRRGDQETQY
J: TRBJ2-5
V: TRBV2
size: many

CDR3: SASRDRSDTQY
J: TRBJ2-3
V: TRBV20-1
size: .